Below, one TCR beta chain is given with its context. Its antigen is not known. Reanalyzing the 5' RACE reads, TCRdb keeps one entry per CDR3 protein, without DNA. The table gives about 550,000 distinct CDR3 sequences; the top ten clones make up 3% to 4.5% of it. This CDR3 is built from 15 residues. Germline V CDR1 and CDR2: SQVTM, ANQGSEA. These data originate in a study of T cells expressing NK-cell markers. Study-level background: Sorted CD3+CD56+NKG2C+, CD3+CD56+NKG2C- and CD3+CD56-NKG2C+ T cells supplied TCR beta repertoires. The study sequenced eight donors, seven HCMV-seropositive and one seronegative. Findings of the study overall: In five or six donors, dominant NKG2C+ clonotypes were roughly 1.0-7.5% of CD8+ T cells. Whether expanded NKG2C+ T cell clones recognized HCMV stayed uncertain.

Sequenced: blood T cells: a sorted CD56 or NKG2C T cell subset, CD4+ or CD8+ T cells, or bulk PBMC T cells (not recorded which). The chain combines TRBV29-1 with TRBJ2-1; TCRdb picks TRBD2, but there is no DNA to check that call. This receptor was obtained from a man between 18 and 35 years old in good health. The CDR3: CSVSSGGVSYNEQFF.